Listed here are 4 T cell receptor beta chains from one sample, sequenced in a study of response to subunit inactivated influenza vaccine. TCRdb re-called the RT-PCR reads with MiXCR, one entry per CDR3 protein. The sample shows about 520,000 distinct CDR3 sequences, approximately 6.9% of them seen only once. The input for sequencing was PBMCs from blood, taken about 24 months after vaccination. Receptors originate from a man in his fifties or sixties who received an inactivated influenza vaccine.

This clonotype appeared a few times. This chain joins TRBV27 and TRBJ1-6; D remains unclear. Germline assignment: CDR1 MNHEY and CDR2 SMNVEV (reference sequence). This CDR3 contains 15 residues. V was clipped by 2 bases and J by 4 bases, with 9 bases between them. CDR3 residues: CASSLRPGYNSPLHF. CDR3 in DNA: TGTGCCAGCAGTTTACGTCCGGGATATAATTCACCCCTCCACTTT.

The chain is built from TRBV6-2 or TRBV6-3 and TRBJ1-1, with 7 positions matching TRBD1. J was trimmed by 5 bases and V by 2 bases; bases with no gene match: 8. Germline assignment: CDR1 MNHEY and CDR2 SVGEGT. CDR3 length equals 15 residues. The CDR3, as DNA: TGTGCCAGCAGTTACGGAGGGGGCGCGGGGACTGAAGCTTTCTTT. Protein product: CASSYGGGAGTEAFF.

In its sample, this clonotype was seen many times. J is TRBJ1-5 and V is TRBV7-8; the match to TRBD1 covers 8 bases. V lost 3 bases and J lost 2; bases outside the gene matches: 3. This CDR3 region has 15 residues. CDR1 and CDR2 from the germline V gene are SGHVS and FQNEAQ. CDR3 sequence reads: CASSLQGAGNQPQHF. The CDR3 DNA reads TGTGCCAGCAGCTTGCAGGGGGCAGGCAATCAGCCCCAGCATTTT.

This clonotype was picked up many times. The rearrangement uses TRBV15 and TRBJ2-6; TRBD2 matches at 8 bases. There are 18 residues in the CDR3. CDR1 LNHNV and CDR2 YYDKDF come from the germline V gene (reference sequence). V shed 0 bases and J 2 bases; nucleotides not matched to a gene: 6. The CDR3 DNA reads TGTGCCACCAGCAGAGATGGTCGACTAGCGCCTGGGGCCAACGTCCTGACTTTC. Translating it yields CATSRDGRLAPGANVLTF.